Below, 31 T cell receptor beta chains from the same sample are listed, as sequenced in a study of blood T cell repertoires in COVID-19. This table comes from immunoSEQ multiplex PCR, and its TCRdb copy is limited to in-frame clones, with some not included. Among 150,000 to 200,000 clones listed, roughly 84% were seen once. Sequencing used peripheral blood. The receptors were sampled from a person aged 70 to 85 with COVID-19, enrolled during active disease.

The rearrangement joins TRBV11-2 to TRBJ2-1; 8 bases line up with TRBD2. Trimming cost V 4 bases and J 8 bases; bases outside gene matches: 7. The CDR3 has 14 amino acids. Germline V CDR1 and CDR2: SGHAT, FQNNGV. The CDR3 here is CASSYQRTSHEQFF. The CDR3 region has the DNA TGTGCCAGCAGCTATCAGCGGACTAGCCATGAGCAGTTCTTC.

This clone came up once. The chain has TRBV7-2 and TRBJ2-5, with 8 bases aligning to TRBD1. There are 14 residues in the CDR3. The junction had 7 bases not matched to a gene; V was cut back by 5 bases and J by 5 bases. Germline V CDR1 and CDR2: SGHTA, FQGNSA. CDR3 sequence reads: CASSTPTGAETQYF. In DNA form, the CDR3 reads TGTGCCAGCAGCACCCCGACAGGGGCGGAGACCCAGTACTTC.

The chain is built from TRBV28 and TRBJ1-5, with 8 positions matching TRBD1. Germline trimming cut 2 bases from V and 7 bases from J; bases unmatched to any gene: 16. The CDR3 spans 18 residues. Germline V gene lookup returns CDR1 MDHEN and CDR2 SYDVKM. Here the CDR3 DNA reads TGTGCCAGCAGTTTAGTGCATCCCCCCAGGGGGCTATACCAGCCCCAGCATTTT. It codes for CASSLVHPPRGLYQPQHF.

The rearrangement joins TRBV12-2 to TRBJ1-2; the table names TRBD1, a call not compared with the DNA. TRBV12-2 is a listed pseudogene. The CDR3 runs to 16 residues. The CDR3: CASRLGYRRDLYGYTF. CDR3 coding DNA: TGTGCAAGTCGCTTAGGGTACAGGCGAGACCTCTATGGCTACACCTTC.

This clone came up once. V usage is TRBV7-9 and J usage is TRBJ1-5; the D is unclear. This CDR3 has 13 amino acids. The germline V gene has CDR1 SEHNR and CDR2 FQNEAQ (reference sequence). V shed 0 bases and J shed 7 bases, with 7 bases lying between them. CDR3 bases: TGTGCCAGCAGCTTAGCCCAACTGCAGCCCCAGCATTTT. Translated: CASSLAQLQPQHF.

This chain joins TRBV27 and TRBJ2-2; the match to TRBD2 covers 12 bases. J was trimmed by 4 bases and V by 6 bases; bases with no gene match: 18. CDR1 MNHEY and CDR2 SMNVEV come from the germline V gene (reference sequence). The CDR3 length is 20 residues. CDR3 DNA sequence: TGTGCCAGCAGCCCCCACAGGCGGCCTAGCGGGGGGGCGGGCACCGGGGAGCTGTTTTTT. Its protein product is CASSPHRRPSGGAGTGELFF.

In DNA form, the CDR3 reads TGTGCCATCAGTGACCCTAGGAAATTTACAGGGGGAGCTTTCTTT. Its translation is CAISDPRKFTGGAFF. This chain connects TRBV10-3 to TRBJ1-1; 8 positions agree with TRBD1. Unmatched junction bases numbered 13, after V lost 3 bases and J lost 10 bases. The germline V gene encodes CDR1 ENHRY and CDR2 SYGVKD. The CDR3 length is 15 residues.

The V gene is TRBV30, the J gene TRBJ1-4; no reliable D call. V was shortened by 0 bases and J by 7 bases, with 12 bases between the two germline ends. Germline V lookup: CDR1 GTSNPN, CDR2 SVGIG (reference sequence). The CDR3 covers 14 residues. As DNA, the CDR3 is TGTGCCTGGAGTGTATCTGGGAGTGGTGAAAAACTGTTTTTT. As protein: CAWSVSGSGEKLFF.

This sequence joins TRBV10-2 and TRBJ2-3; 9 positions match TRBD2. Germline CDR1 and CDR2: WSHSY and SAAADI. V lost 6 bases to trimming and J lost 3 bases; unmatched junction nucleotides: 13. This CDR3 is built from 17 residues. The CDR3 nucleotides read TGCGCCAGCAGCGACCGAGGACTAGCGAGGGTAACAGATACGCAGTATTTT. Translated, it gives CASSDRGLARVTDTQYF.

This chain connects TRBV4-3 to TRBJ2-3; TRBD1 matches at 9 bases. Per the germline V gene, CDR1 is LGHNA and CDR2 is YSLEER. V was clipped by 3 bases and J by 4 bases; unmatched bases: 2. CDR3 length: 14 amino acids. In DNA form, the CDR3 reads TGCGCCAGCAGCCAGGGGGACAGGGCAGATACGCAGTATTTT. This sequence encodes CASSQGDRADTQYF.

V and J are TRBV14 and TRBJ1-6; D ambiguous. Germline V gene sequence: CDR1 SGHDN, CDR2 FVKESK. The V end was cut by 0 bases, the J end by 0 bases, with 9 bases between. The CDR3 length is 17 residues. CDR3 in DNA: TGTGCCAGCAGCCAAGAGAGGCTCAGCTCCTATAATTCACCCCTCCACTTT. Protein product: CASSQERLSSYNSPLHF.

The chain combines TRBV28 with TRBJ1-2; 11 positions agree with TRBD1. V shed 8 bases, J shed 7 bases, and the junction held 12 bases outside the gene matches. The CDR3 consists of 15 residues. The germline V gene has CDR1 MDHEN and CDR2 SYDVKM. The CDR3 protein is CASAPGTGGPSGYTF. CDR3 bases: TGTGCCAGCGCGCCCGGGACAGGGGGTCCTAGTGGCTACACCTTC.

The V and J genes are TRBV25-1 and TRBJ2-7; 10 bases are shared with TRBD1. J was trimmed by 1 base and V by 4 bases; bases with no gene match: 7. The CDR3 has 16 residues. Germline loops: CDR1 MGHDK, CDR2 SYGVNS. Written as DNA, the CDR3 is TGTGCCAGCAGTGCCGCCGGGACAGGGGTTTCCTACGAGCAGTACTTC. Translation gives CASSAAGTGVSYEQYF.

This sequence joins TRBV19 and TRBJ2-3; 9 bases line up with TRBD2. V lost 5 bases, J lost 2 bases, and 8 bases stayed unmatched. CDR3 size: 16 residues. Looked up from germline, CDR1 is LNHDA and CDR2 is SQIVND (reference sequence). DNA for the CDR3: TGTGCCAGTAGTCCCGGGACTAGCTCCTACACAGATACGCAGTATTTT. Translating gives CASSPGTSSYTDTQYF.

V gene TRBV28 combines with J gene TRBJ2-1, with 7 positions matching TRBD1. CDR1 is MDHEN, CDR2 SYDVKM, per germline. The CDR3 is 15 residues long. J gave up 6 bases and V 6 bases, and 11 bases lay outside the gene matches. CDR3 nucleotides: TGTGCCAGCAGCTGGGGGCGACAGGGATCCAATGAGCAGTTCTTC. Translating it yields CASSWGRQGSNEQFF.

J is TRBJ1-2 and V is TRBV12-3 or TRBV12-4, with D uncertain. The CDR3 has 13 residues. The germline V and J ends were trimmed by 6 bases and 4 bases, with 12 bases remaining between them. The chain's CDR3 is CASRAPGSYGYTF. The DNA of the CDR3 is TGTGCCAGCAGGGCGCCCGGGTCCTATGGCTACACCTTC.

The chain combines TRBV28 with TRBJ1-1; 9 bases are a match to TRBD1. J lost 1 base, V lost 5 bases, and 5 bases had no gene match. The CDR3 is made up of 15 amino acids. Germline V gene lookup returns CDR1 MDHEN and CDR2 SYDVKM. CDR3 bases: TGTGCCAGCAGTCGACGGACAGGGGAGAACACTGAAGCTTTCTTT. It specifies CASSRRTGENTEAFF.

The chain combines TRBV12-3 or TRBV12-4 with TRBJ2-2; no reliable D call. Trimming pared 6 bases from V and 3 bases from J, leaving 5 bases between. This CDR3 comprises 12 residues. As DNA, the CDR3 is TGTGCCAGCAGAAGCCACACCGGGGAGCTGTTTTTT. Translating it yields CASRSHTGELFF.

V and J are TRBV18 and TRBJ1-6; tentatively, D is TRBD1 (5 bases). The CDR3 sequence is 14 residues long. The germline V and J ends were trimmed by 1 base and 8 bases, with 9 bases remaining between them. The germline V gene encodes CDR1 KGHSH and CDR2 LQKENI. CDR3 loop: CASSPRGGDSPLHF. In nucleotides, the CDR3 is TGTGCCAGCTCACCACGTGGGGGGGATTCACCCCTCCACTTT.

J is TRBJ2-3 and V is TRBV5-1; D possibly corresponds to TRBD1 (6 bases). The CDR3 is made up of 14 amino acids. Germline V gene lookup returns CDR1 SGHRS and CDR2 YFSETQ. Trimming took 5 bases from V and 5 from J, leaving 15 bases between them. This CDR3 is CASRAFRGGDTQYF. Written as DNA, the CDR3 is TGCGCCAGCAGGGCCTTCAGGGGCGGAGATACGCAGTATTTT.

The rearrangement joins TRBV4-1 to TRBJ2-5; TRBD2 matches 12 bases. V was clipped by 2 bases and J by 5 bases; unmatched bases: 6. Germline V gene lookup returns CDR1 MGHRA and CDR2 YSYEKL. The CDR3 is made up of 16 amino acids. CDR3: CASSQSGLAGWETQYF. CDR3 sequence (DNA): TGCGCCAGCAGCCAAAGCGGACTAGCGGGATGGGAGACCCAGTACTTC.

CDR3 sequence (DNA): TGTGCCAGCAGCCAATCCCTGACAGGGAAGAATGGCTACACCTTC. Translation gives CASSQSLTGKNGYTF. The chain carries TRBV3-1 (or the pseudogene TRBV3-2) and TRBJ1-2, with 7 bases identical to TRBD1. This CDR3 has 15 residues. Germline V CDR1 and CDR2: LGHDT, YNNKEL (reference sequence). With V trimmed by 2 bases and J by 6 bases, 9 bases remained unmatched.

V gene TRBV5-5 combines with J gene TRBJ2-5; 7 positions match TRBD1. V was clipped by 0 bases and J by 4 bases; unmatched bases: 12. The CDR3 extends over 17 amino acids. Germline-derived CDR1 and CDR2 are SGHKS and YYEKEE (reference sequence). The CDR3 nucleotides read TGTGCCAGCAGCTTGGAAATCAACAGGGGAAGAGGAGAGACCCAGTACTTC. Translated: CASSLEINRGRGETQYF.

The chain combines TRBV11-3 with TRBJ2-3, with TRBD2 matching 9 bases. The CDR3 has 17 residues. Germline V gene sequence: CDR1 SGHNT, CDR2 YENEEA. The J segment lost 3 bases and the V segment lost 3 bases, leaving 10 bases of the junction unmatched. DNA for the CDR3: TGTGCCAGCAGCTTTAGGAGGGTGACTAGCGGTACAGATACGCAGTATTTT. Protein sequence: CASSFRRVTSGTDTQYF.

The chain carries TRBV5-1 and TRBJ2-3, with 7 bases lining up with TRBD2. Germline assignment: CDR1 SGHRS and CDR2 YFSETQ. The CDR3 runs to 14 residues. Trimming removed 7 bases from V and 7 bases from J; junction bases left unmatched: 12. CDR3 coding DNA: TGCGCCAGCGCCGCAACTAGCGCCGATCATACGCAGTATTTT. This encodes CASAATSADHTQYF.

This chain links TRBV28 with TRBJ1-5, with D perhaps TRBD1 (6 bases). The CDR3 extends over 16 amino acids. Deletions cut 6 bases from V and 0 bases from J, with 15 bases between. Germline CDR1 is MDHEN and CDR2 is SYDVKM. The CDR3 sequence: CASRPRGGASNQPQHF. The CDR3 DNA is TGTGCCAGCAGGCCCCGGGGGGGGGCTAGCAATCAGCCCCAGCATTTT.

In DNA form, the CDR3 reads TGTGCCAGCAGTGAATCGGGCGGGAGAGCCAAAAACATTCAGTACTTC. Protein: CASSESGGRAKNIQYF. The rearrangement links TRBV6-1 to TRBJ2-4; 7 nucleotides match TRBD2. Germline lookup yields CDR1 MNHNS and CDR2 SASEGT. J was trimmed by 0 bases and V by 2 bases; bases with no gene match: 4. The CDR3 loop spans 16 amino acids.

The rearrangement uses TRBV7-8 and TRBJ2-2, with 8 bases fitting TRBD1. Germline V lookup: CDR1 SGHVS, CDR2 FQNEAQ. CDR3 length: 15 amino acids. Trimming removed 7 bases from V and 1 base from J; junction bases left unmatched: 5. This chain's CDR3 is CASTPGGQNTGELFF. In DNA form, the CDR3 reads TGTGCCAGCACCCCAGGGGGCCAGAACACCGGGGAGCTGTTTTTT.

The J gene is TRBJ2-3, the V gene TRBV27, with TRBD1 as a possible D gene (5 bases). This CDR3 contains 16 residues. Per germline, CDR1 MNHEY and CDR2 SMNVEV (reference sequence). The ends were cut back, 3 bases at V and 1 base at J, with 14 bases in the middle. The CDR3 spells CASSFPTGAGTDTQYF. The CDR3 coding sequence is TGTGCCAGCAGTTTCCCGACTGGGGCGGGCACAGATACGCAGTATTTT.

The V call is TRBV7-2, the J call TRBJ2-2; D gene unclear. The V end was cut by 1 base, the J end by 4 bases, with 7 bases between. Germline CDR1 is SGHTA and CDR2 is FQGNSA. The CDR3 consists of 14 residues. The CDR3 spells CASSLDAATGELFF. DNA for the CDR3: TGTGCCAGCAGCTTAGACGCGGCCACCGGGGAGCTGTTTTTT. Complete variable domain (other parts from reference TRBV7-2 and TRBJ2-2): GAGVSQSPSNKVTEKGKDVELRCDPISGHTALYWYRQSLGQGLEFLIYFQGNSAPDKSGLPSDRFSAERTGGSVSTLTIQRTQQEDSAVYLCASSLDAATGELFFGEGSRLTVL.

The gene calls are TRBV7-6 and TRBJ2-7; 9 bases match TRBD1. There are 15 residues in the CDR3. Germline CDR1 is SGHVS and CDR2 is FNYEAQ. V lost 5 bases and J lost 5; bases outside the gene matches: 10. The CDR3 nucleotides read TGTGCCAGCAGCCCATCCCCCGGGACAGGGAACGAGCAGTACTTC. Amino acid sequence: CASSPSPGTGNEQYF.